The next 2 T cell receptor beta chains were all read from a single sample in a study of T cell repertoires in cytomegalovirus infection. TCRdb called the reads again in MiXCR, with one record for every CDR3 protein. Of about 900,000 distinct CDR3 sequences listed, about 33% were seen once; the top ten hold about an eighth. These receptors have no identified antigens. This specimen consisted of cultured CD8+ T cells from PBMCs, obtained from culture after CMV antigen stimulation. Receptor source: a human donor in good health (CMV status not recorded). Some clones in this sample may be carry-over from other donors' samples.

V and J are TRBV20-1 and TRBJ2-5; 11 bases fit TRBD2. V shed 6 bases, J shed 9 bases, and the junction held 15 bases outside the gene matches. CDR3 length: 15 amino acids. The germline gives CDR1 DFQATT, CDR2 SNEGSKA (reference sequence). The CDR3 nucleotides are TGCAGTGCCCCCCCGGGGGTAGCGGGGGGGCAATCCCAGTACTTC. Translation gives CSAPPGVAGGQSQYF.

The CDR3 here is CASSLSATAHYGYTF. The CDR3 region has the DNA TGTGCCAGCAGTTTATCGGCTACAGCCCATTATGGCTACACCTTC. This sequence joins TRBV12-3 or TRBV12-4 and TRBJ1-2, with D unclear. The CDR3 has 15 amino acids. V dropped 2 bases and J dropped 5 bases, with 15 bases sitting between them.